The present T cell receptor beta chain was sequenced within a study of read filtering for tumor transcriptome and immune sequencing. The library was built from about 400 ng RNA with molecular barcoded adaptors for alpha/delta and beta/gamma chains. TCRdb reprocessed the reads via MiXCR and lists one record per CDR3 protein. The data hold about 58,000 distinct CDR3 sequences, with more than 9% observed a single time. Of note for this clonotype: Its matching antigen is unknown. A much larger clone lies a single base off, so this may be a read error.

Study outcomes and limitations: IR-seq captured clonotypes deeper and more reliably than RNA-seq. Correlation between methods rose after single-read clonotypes were removed.

CDR1 SEHNR and CDR2 FQNEAQ come from the germline V gene (reference sequence). The CDR3 covers 15 residues. The ends lost 3 bases at V and 3 bases at J; junction bases unmatched: 6. The sequence was collected from a donor aged 40 or over with multiple myeloma. The specimen was a population of CD138-negative cells sorted from bone marrow. This chain connects TRBV7-9 to TRBJ1-1; 8 bases match TRBD1. The CDR3 coding sequence is TGTGCCAGCAGCTTGCAGGGGGCTATGGACACTGAAGCTTTCTTT. Translating it yields CASSLQGAMDTEAFF.